This passage covers 21 T cell receptor beta chains from one sample sequenced in a study of tissue T cells after allogeneic stem cell transplantation. Method: immunoSEQ multiplex PCR; TCRdb's copy keeps in-frame clones and lacks some. The data show around 51,000 clones, about three quarters seen once. Sequencing was done on a sample of sorted cells pooled from one or two spleens. These receptors were collected from a pool of C57BL/6 mice in good health.

As regards this clone: Here the gene names and germline are mouse. With the read ending 1 residue before the CDR3 end, the germline J gene is used to fill in that end. The V call is TRBV1, the J call TRBJ2-7; 11 bases are a match to TRBD2. The V gene end was trimmed by 2 bases and the J gene end by 6 bases; junction bases not matched to a gene: 3. Per the germline V gene, CDR1 is NSQYPW and CDR2 is LRSPGD (reference sequence). This CDR3 region has 14 residues. CDR3 residues: CTCSAHWGGAEQYF. CDR3 bases read: TGCACCTGCAGTGCACACTGGGGGGGCGCTGAACAGTAC.

Points on this clone: The listed genes are named as in mouse. The sequenced fragment ends 1 residue before the CDR3 boundary, so the rest is inferred from the germline J gene. The rearrangement joins TRBV3 to TRBJ1-4; 12 nucleotides agree with TRBD1. J lost 7 bases, V lost 5 bases, and 5 bases had no gene match. Germline V gene lookup returns CDR1 SNHLY and CDR2 FYNGKV (reference sequence). The CDR3 runs to 15 residues. The CDR3 sequence: CASSPGQGAAERLFF. Partial CDR3 DNA: TGTGCCAGCAGCCCGGGACAGGGGGCGGCCGAAAGATTATTT.

About this clone itself: Gene labels here are mouse ones. CDR3 region: CASSQDWTGGSQNTLYF. The sequenced CDR3 bases are TGTGCCAGCAGCCAAGATTGGACTGGGGGTAGTCAAAACACCTTGTAC. J is TRBJ2-4 and V is TRBV5, with 10 bases fitting TRBD2. From the germline J gene comes the end of the CDR3, since the read stops 1 residue before it. The trim removed 0 bases at V and 0 bases at J, leaving 3 bases unmatched. Germline CDR1 and CDR2: LGHNA and YNLKQL (reference sequence). This CDR3 spans 17 amino acids.

Notes on this clone: Genes here carry mouse names. The missing CDR3 end, 1 residue past where the read stops, is filled in from the germline J gene. The chain joins TRBV12-1 to TRBJ1-6; D not resolved. TRBJ1-6 is designated an ORF whose function remains uncertain. In germline, CDR1 is SGHSN, CDR2 HYEKVE. Trimming cost V 0 bases and J 4 bases, with 6 bases left between them. The length of the CDR3 is 14 residues. The CDR3 sequence: CASSLVQYNSPLYF. The CDR3 DNA, read in part, is TGTGCCAGCTCTCTCGTACAGTATAATTCGCCCCTCTAC.

Comment on this clone: Gene labels here are mouse ones. Read coverage stops 1 residue before the CDR3 terminus; the germline J gene supplies the remainder. This chain links TRBV5 with TRBJ2-1, with D hard to call. CDR1 is LGHNA and CDR2 is YNLKQL in the germline V gene (reference sequence). V was shortened by 0 bases and J by 5 bases, with 5 bases between the two germline ends. The CDR3 is 13 amino acids. The CDR3 reads CASSQDSDAEQFF. The sequenced CDR3 bases are TGTGCCAGCAGCCAAGATTCAGATGCTGAGCAGTTC.

Details on this clone: Germline and genes: mouse. Read sequence stops 1 residue before the CDR3 end, and the germline J gene provides the missing end. This rearrangement joins TRBV23 to TRBJ2-7; the table's D call, TRBD2, has no DNA check behind it. The CDR3 sequence is 15 residues long. In germline, CDR1 is KGHTA, CDR2 FQNQQP. Incomplete CDR3 DNA: TGCTCCAGCAGTCACTCCGGGACTGGGGATTATGAACAGTAC. It is translated as CSSSHSGTGDYEQY. The whole CDR3 sequence is CSSSHSGTGDYEQYF.

About this clone: Genes here carry mouse names. The sequenced part of the CDR3 DNA is TGTGCCAGCAGTGATGCCACAGGCTATGAACAGTAC. This gives the protein CASSDATGYEQY. The entire CDR3 reads CASSDATGYEQYF. The chain recombines TRBV13-1 with TRBJ2-7; D possibly corresponds to TRBD1 (5 bases). The CDR3 is cut off 1 residue early in the read; its end comes from the germline J gene. CDR3 size: 13 residues. Germline values: CDR1 NSHNY, CDR2 SYGAGN. V was pared by 0 bases and J by 3 bases, with 7 bases between.

Remarks on this clone: Each gene name is a mouse one. The read stops 1 residue short of the end of the CDR3; the missing end is completed from the germline J gene. The chain combines TRBV12-1 with TRBJ1-2; D ambiguous. The CDR3 is 12 amino acids. Germline values: CDR1 SGHSN, CDR2 HYEKVE. The germline V and J ends were trimmed by 0 bases and 5 bases, with 6 bases remaining between them. The covered CDR3 bases are TGTGCCAGCTCTCTCGTAGAATCCGACTACACC. Amino acids: CASSLVESDYT. In full, the CDR3 reads CASSLVESDYTF.

On this clone: Gene names denote mouse genes. The CDR3 end lies 1 residue beyond the end of the read and is filled in from the germline J gene. J is TRBJ2-3 and V is TRBV3; D call uncertain. V lost 2 bases, J lost 2 bases, and 8 bases lay in between. The CDR3 is made up of 14 amino acids. Germline CDR1 SNHLY, CDR2 FYNGKV (reference sequence). The DNA read from the CDR3 is TGTGCCAGCAGCTTATCCGGCAATGCAGAAACGCTGTAT. This encodes CASSLSGNAETLY. The whole CDR3 region reads CASSLSGNAETLYF.

As to this clone: Any gene name here is a mouse gene name. The CDR3 extends 1 residue past the end of the read, so its final part is completed from the germline J gene. The rearrangement links TRBV13-3 to TRBJ2-5; D perhaps matches TRBD1 (6 bases). V lost 0 bases and J lost 0, with 11 bases in between. In germline, CDR1 is NNHDY, CDR2 SYVADS. The CDR3 runs 16 residues. The part of the CDR3 DNA that was read is TGTGCCAGCAGTGATGCAAGGGGGACAAACCAAGACACCCAGTAC. This translates into CASSDARGTNQDTQY. The whole CDR3 sequence is CASSDARGTNQDTQYF. Together with reference TRBV13-3 and TRBJ2-5, the CDR3 gives the full variable domain: EAAVTQSPRSKVAVTGGKVTLSCHQTNNHDYMYWYRQDTGHGLRLIHYSYVADSTEKGDIPDGYKASRPSQENFSLILELASLSQTAVYFCASSDARGTNQDTQYFGPGTRLLVL.

In the case of this clone: Mouse gene names and germline throughout. The CDR3 extends 1 residue past the end of the read, so its final part is completed from the germline J gene. V is TRBV13-2 and J is TRBJ1-3; D gene uncertain. The CDR3 is 15 amino acids. Germline values: CDR1 NNHNN, CDR2 SYGAGS (reference sequence). Trimming shortened V by 0 bases and J by 0 bases, and 7 bases separated the two germline ends. The DNA read from the CDR3 is TGTGCCAGCGGTGATGCAAAATTTTCTGGAAATACGCTCTAT. It encodes CASGDAKFSGNTLY. The CDR3, in full, reads CASGDAKFSGNTLYF.

This clone was detected only a few times. Mouse gene names and germline throughout. With the read ending 1 residue before the CDR3 end, the germline J gene is used to fill in that end. The chain uses TRBV26 and TRBJ1-4, with 9 nucleotides matching TRBD1. CDR1 and CDR2 from the germline V gene are KGHPV and FQNQEV (reference sequence). The CDR3 is made up of 14 amino acids. V lost 5 bases to trimming and J lost 3 bases; unmatched junction nucleotides: 1. Here the CDR3 reads CASSGTGTNERLFF. The CDR3 DNA, read in part, is TGTGCCAGCAGTGGGACAGGGACCAACGAAAGATTATTT.

Concerning this clone: Gene labels here are mouse ones. The CDR3 end falls 1 residue outside the read, so it is completed with the germline J gene. The chain combines TRBV16 with TRBJ2-5; D remains unclear. With 2 bases removed from V and 4 bases from J, the gap between germline ends came to 4 bases. Germline CDR1 SGHSA, CDR2 FRNQAP. The CDR3 contains 12 residues. CDR3 bases read: TGTGCAAGCAGCTTACAGGAAGACACCCAGTAC. This codes for CASSLQEDTQY. The full CDR3 sequence reads CASSLQEDTQYF.

With respect to this clone: Gene names follow the mouse nomenclature. The read comes to an end 1 residue before the CDR3 does, leaving the germline J gene to fill in the end. The chain uses TRBV12-1 and TRBJ2-7; D ambiguous. Per germline, CDR1 SGHSN and CDR2 HYEKVE. This CDR3 region has 10 residues. V lost 1 base and J lost 5, with 2 bases in between. CDR3: CASSLDEQYF. The CDR3 bases that were read are TGTGCCAGCTCTCTTGATGAACAGTAC.

With respect to this clone: All gene names here are mouse names. Sequencing ends 1 residue short of the CDR3 end; the germline J gene provides the rest. The chain has TRBV2 and TRBJ2-7; 12 nucleotides agree with TRBD1. Trimming took 3 bases from V and 5 from J; bases not matched to a gene: 2. In germline, CDR1 is LGHNA, CDR2 YSYQKL. The CDR3 runs to 14 residues. The part of the CDR3 DNA that was read is TGTGCCAGCAGCCAGGGACAGGGGGCTGATGAACAGTAC. This codes for CASSQGQGADEQY. The entire CDR3 reads CASSQGQGADEQYF.

Of note for this clone: Gene names follow the mouse nomenclature. From the germline J gene comes the end of the CDR3, since the read stops 1 residue before it. This chain connects TRBV14 to TRBJ1-5; unclear D gene. The CDR3 extends over 12 amino acids. V was shortened by 2 bases and J by 4 bases, with 4 bases between the two germline ends. Germline V lookup: CDR1 SGHDT, CDR2 FRDEAV. The part of the CDR3 DNA that was read is TGTGCCAGCAGTTTTCCAAACCAGGCTCCGCTT. It translates to CASSFPNQAPL. The full CDR3 sequence reads CASSFPNQAPLF.

To note about this clone: Gene names are the mouse ones. Read sequence stops 1 residue before the CDR3 end, and the germline J gene provides the missing end. The V and J genes are TRBV2 and TRBJ2-7; TRBD2 matches 8 bases. The CDR3 consists of 14 residues. CDR1 and CDR2 from the germline V gene are LGHNA and YSYQKL. V lost 0 bases to trimming and J lost 7 bases; unmatched junction nucleotides: 5. CDR3 DNA (partial): TGTGCCAGCAGCCAAGACCGGACTGGGAGAGAACAGTAC. Protein product: CASSQDRTGREQY. The full CDR3 sequence reads CASSQDRTGREQYF.

Concerning this clone: The genes and germline here are from mouse. The CDR3 protein is CASSQPSGGSAETLYF. Partial CDR3 DNA: TGTGCCAGCAGCCAACCTTCTGGGGGGAGTGCAGAAACGCTGTAT. The chain uses TRBV2 and TRBJ2-3; the match to TRBD2 covers 8 bases. The sequence runs out 1 residue before the end of the CDR3; the remainder is reconstructed from the germline J gene. Unmatched junction bases numbered 4, after V lost 2 bases and J lost 0 bases. CDR1 is LGHNA and CDR2 is YSYQKL in the germline V gene. The CDR3 spans 16 residues.

Note on this clone: Gene labels here are mouse ones. The observed sequence ends 1 residue before the CDR3 terminus, with the missing tail filled in from the germline J gene. The chain links TRBV19 to TRBJ2-7; 13 bases map to TRBD2. CDR3 length equals 16 residues. The germline V gene encodes CDR1 FNHDT and CDR2 SITEND (reference sequence). V was clipped by 0 bases and J by 4 bases; unmatched bases: 4. The CDR3 DNA, read in part, is TGTGCCAGCAGTATAGGGAGGGGACTGGGGGGGTATGAACAGTAC. This sequence encodes CASSIGRGLGGYEQY. The full CDR3 sequence reads CASSIGRGLGGYEQYF.

As for this clone: Gene labels here are mouse ones. The read finishes 1 residue shy of the CDR3 end, and the germline J gene is used to complete it. Other DNA sequences in the sample encode the same CDR3. The chain is built from TRBV13-1 and TRBJ1-1, with D possibly being TRBD1 (5 bases). Germline CDR1 is NSHNY and CDR2 is SYGAGN. V was shortened by 4 bases and J by 1 base, with 8 bases between the two germline ends. This CDR3 comprises 13 residues. The CDR3 bases that were read are TGTGCCAGCAGTCCCCAGGGGAACACAGAAGTCTTC. This sequence encodes CASSPQGNTEVF. The full-length CDR3 reads as CASSPQGNTEVFF.

About this clone itself: Germline and genes here are mouse. The DNA ends 1 residue before the CDR3 does, and the rest of the CDR3 is filled in from the germline J gene. The chain links TRBV13-2 to TRBJ2-4; no firm D call. CDR1 and CDR2 (germline): NNHNN, SYGAGS (reference sequence). The germline V and J ends were trimmed by 2 bases and 6 bases, with 7 bases remaining between them. This CDR3 contains 12 residues. The sequenced part of the CDR3 DNA is TGTGCCAGCGGTGAGGCCGGTAACACCTTGTAC. It specifies CASGEAGNTLY. The complete CDR3 reads CASGEAGNTLYF.